This TCR beta chain was recorded in a study of cytotoxic CD8 clonotypes in ibrutinib-treated CLL. Overall study context: A median around 12 months of treatment, range 6 to 36, preceded the collection of response samples.

TCR beta libraries used about 1.8 micrograms of DNA from cryopreserved PBMCs. As for this clone: What it recognizes is unknown.

The CDR3 is made up of 14 amino acids. V lost 0 bases and J lost 6, with 9 bases in between. Germline CDR1 is KGHSH and CDR2 is LQKENI. Whole-study findings and limits: Measured clonality at baseline was greater than in age-matched healthy donors and tracked with circulating CD8+ T-cell counts. The clonality rise at ibrutinib response reflected private clonotype expansion.

Some clones are missing from TCRdb's copy, which holds only in-frame ones; the method was immunoSEQ multiplex PCR. Of more than 200,000 clones in the sample, roughly 70% were seen once. The clonotype comes from a human donor with chronic lymphocytic leukemia. The chain recombines TRBV18 with TRBJ2-4, with D perhaps TRBD1 or TRBD2 (5 bases each). Sample: PBMCs, taken after 24 months of ibrutinib treatment. Here the CDR3 DNA reads TGTGCCAGCTCACCACCCCCGGGACCAAACATTCAGTACTTC. It codes for CASSPPPGPNIQYF.